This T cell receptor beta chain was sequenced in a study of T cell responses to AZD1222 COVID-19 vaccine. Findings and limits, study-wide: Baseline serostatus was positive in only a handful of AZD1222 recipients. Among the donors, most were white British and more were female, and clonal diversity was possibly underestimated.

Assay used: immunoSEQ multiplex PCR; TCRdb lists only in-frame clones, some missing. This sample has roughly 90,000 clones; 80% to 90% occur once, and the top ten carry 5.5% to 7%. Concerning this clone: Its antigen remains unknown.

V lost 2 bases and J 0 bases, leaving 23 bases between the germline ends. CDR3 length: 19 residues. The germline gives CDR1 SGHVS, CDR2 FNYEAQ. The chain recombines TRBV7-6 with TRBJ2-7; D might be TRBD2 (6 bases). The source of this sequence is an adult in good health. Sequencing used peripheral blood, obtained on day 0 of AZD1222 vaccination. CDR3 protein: CASSLLAVGLLKSSYEQYF. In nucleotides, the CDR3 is TGTGCCAGCAGCTTACTGGCGGTGGGACTCCTGAAGAGCTCCTACGAGCAGTACTTC.